A selection of T cell receptor beta chains follows, all from one sample in a study of shared clonotypes between healthy human individuals. Profiled with immunoSEQ multiplex PCR; TCRdb holds only in-frame clones, not every one. Of 90,000 to 130,000 clones listed, around 65% are singletons. Material for sequencing was memory CD8+ T cells sorted from blood. The source of these receptors is a woman aged 25 to 39 in good health. Each CDR3 is given with its conserved first and last residue. Each record gives: clone size, V gene, D gene, J gene, CDR3 protein, CDR3 DNA. The D gene is left open where the match is weak. A row's size may be missing; if present it is once, few, many or a size class.

clone size: few; V gene: TRBV5-1; D gene: TRBD2; J gene: TRBJ2-7; CDR3 protein: CASRRLAGPEGEQYF; CDR3 DNA: TGCGCCAGCAGGCGGCTAGCGGGGCCGGAAGGGGAGCAGTACTTC
clone size: -; V gene: TRBV13; D gene: TRBD2; J gene: TRBJ2-7; CDR3 protein: CASSLVRGTRYEQYF; CDR3 DNA: TGTGCCAGCAGCTTAGTGCGCGGGACTAGGTACGAGCAGTACTTC
clone size: -; V gene: TRBV28; D gene: TRBD2; J gene: TRBJ2-7; CDR3 protein: CASRDIRTSGHSYEQYF; CDR3 DNA: TGTGCCAGCCGCGACATAAGGACTAGCGGGCACTCCTACGAGCAGTACTTC
clone size: -; V gene: TRBV2; D gene: -; J gene: TRBJ1-3; CDR3 protein: CASSVTSVWGSSGNTIYF; CDR3 DNA: TGTGCCAGCAGCGTTACTAGCGTTTGGGGGAGTAGTGGAAACACCATATATTTT
clone size: -; V gene: TRBV18; D gene: -; J gene: TRBJ2-7; CDR3 protein: CASSPRYEQYF; CDR3 DNA: TGTGCCAGCTCACCACGATACGAGCAGTACTTC
clone size: -; V gene: TRBV5-6; D gene: TRBD2; J gene: TRBJ2-7; CDR3 protein: CASSSGGIFIHEQYF; CDR3 DNA: TGTGCCAGCAGCTCGGGGGGAATCTTTATCCACGAGCAGTACTTC
clone size: -; V gene: TRBV2; D gene: -; J gene: TRBJ1-5; CDR3 protein: CASSVGQQVVGNQPQHF; CDR3 DNA: TGTGCCAGCAGTGTTGGGCAGCAGGTTGTGGGCAATCAGCCCCAGCATTTT
clone size: -; V gene: TRBV6-1; D gene: -; J gene: TRBJ2-7; CDR3 protein: CASNTGETNEQYF; CDR3 DNA: TGTGCCAGCAATACCGGGGAGACAAACGAGCAGTACTTC
clone size: once; V gene: TRBV28; D gene: -; J gene: TRBJ1-5; CDR3 protein: CASSLRSRGYQPQHF; CDR3 DNA: TGTGCCAGCAGTTTAAGGTCCCGAGGTTATCAGCCCCAGCATTTT
clone size: -; V gene: TRBV7-8; D gene: -; J gene: TRBJ2-7; CDR3 protein: CASSAHGQPYEQYF; CDR3 DNA: TGTGCCAGCAGCGCACACGGCCAACCCTACGAGCAGTACTTC
clone size: -; V gene: TRBV28; D gene: TRBD2; J gene: TRBJ2-7; CDR3 protein: CASSWTSGWAYEQYF; CDR3 DNA: TGTGCCAGCAGTTGGACTAGCGGGTGGGCCTACGAGCAGTACTTC
clone size: -; V gene: TRBV19; D gene: -; J gene: TRBJ2-7; CDR3 protein: CASSPGTYVPLEQYF; CDR3 DNA: TGTGCCAGTAGTCCGGGGACCTATGTTCCTCTCGAGCAGTACTTC
clone size: -; V gene: TRBV27; D gene: -; J gene: TRBJ1-4; CDR3 protein: CASSLSIPTGRRNEKLFF; CDR3 DNA: TGTGCCAGCAGTTTATCGATTCCCACAGGGAGGCGCAATGAAAAACTGTTTTTT
clone size: -; V gene: TRBV28; D gene: -; J gene: TRBJ2-7; CDR3 protein: CASNPGSLIERRSINEQYF; CDR3 DNA: TGTGCCAGCAATCCGGGGTCCCTTATCGAAAGGCGGTCGATTAACGAGCAGTACTTC
clone size: many; V gene: TRBV2; D gene: -; J gene: TRBJ2-7; CDR3 protein: CASSELDPTYYEQYF; CDR3 DNA: TGTGCCAGCAGTGAATTGGACCCCACCTACTACGAGCAGTACTTC
clone size: -; V gene: TRBV28; D gene: -; J gene: TRBJ1-5; CDR3 protein: CASSPGTSNQPQHF; CDR3 DNA: TGTGCCAGCAGTCCCGGGACTAGCAATCAGCCCCAGCATTTT
clone size: -; V gene: TRBV7-2; D gene: TRBD2; J gene: TRBJ2-1; CDR3 protein: CASSLAGGWREQRGDEQFF; CDR3 DNA: TGTGCCAGCAGCTTAGCCGGGGGTTGGCGGGAGCAAAGAGGCGATGAGCAGTTCTTC
clone size: -; V gene: TRBV30; D gene: TRBD1; J gene: TRBJ2-7; CDR3 protein: CAWRGLGQGDSYEQYF; CDR3 DNA: TGTGCCTGGAGGGGCCTCGGACAGGGGGACTCCTACGAGCAGTACTTC
clone size: -; V gene: TRBV19; D gene: TRBD1; J gene: TRBJ1-5; CDR3 protein: CASSNPGGDGPQHF; CDR3 DNA: TGTGCCAGTAGTAATCCAGGGGGCGACGGGCCCCAGCATTTT
clone size: -; V gene: TRBV20-1; D gene: -; J gene: TRBJ2-7; CDR3 protein: CSARDLTPEYF; CDR3 DNA: TGCAGTGCTAGAGATCTGACCCCGGAGTACTTC
clone size: few; V gene: TRBV5-4; D gene: -; J gene: TRBJ1-3; CDR3 protein: CASSLEAGSSGNTIYF; CDR3 DNA: TGTGCCAGCAGCTTGGAGGCTGGCAGCTCTGGAAACACCATATATTTT
clone size: many; V gene: TRBV19; D gene: -; J gene: TRBJ2-7; CDR3 protein: CATKGQSSYEQYF; CDR3 DNA: TGTGCCACCAAGGGCCAGTCCTCCTACGAGCAGTACTTC
clone size: -; V gene: TRBV27; D gene: -; J gene: TRBJ2-7; CDR3 protein: CASGITGNEQYF; CDR3 DNA: TGTGCCAGCGGGATTACAGGGAACGAGCAGTACTTC
clone size: -; V gene: TRBV11-2; D gene: TRBD1; J gene: TRBJ2-7; CDR3 protein: CASSFGSGGRPYEQYF; CDR3 DNA: TGTGCCAGCAGCTTTGGATCAGGGGGCAGACCCTACGAGCAGTACTTC
clone size: -; V gene: TRBV7-9; D gene: TRBD2; J gene: TRBJ2-7; CDR3 protein: CASSLVREGRYEQYF; CDR3 DNA: TGTGCCAGCAGCTTAGTGCGGGAGGGCCGCTACGAGCAGTACTTC
clone size: -; V gene: TRBV5-4; D gene: TRBD2; J gene: TRBJ2-3; CDR3 protein: CASSFGRAVDTQYF; CDR3 DNA: TGTGCCAGCAGCTTCGGGAGGGCCGTGGATACGCAGTATTTT
clone size: -; V gene: TRBV5-1; D gene: TRBD2; J gene: TRBJ2-7; CDR3 protein: CASSSTSGRTYEQYF; CDR3 DNA: TGCGCCAGCAGCTCAACTAGCGGGAGGACCTACGAGCAGTACTTC